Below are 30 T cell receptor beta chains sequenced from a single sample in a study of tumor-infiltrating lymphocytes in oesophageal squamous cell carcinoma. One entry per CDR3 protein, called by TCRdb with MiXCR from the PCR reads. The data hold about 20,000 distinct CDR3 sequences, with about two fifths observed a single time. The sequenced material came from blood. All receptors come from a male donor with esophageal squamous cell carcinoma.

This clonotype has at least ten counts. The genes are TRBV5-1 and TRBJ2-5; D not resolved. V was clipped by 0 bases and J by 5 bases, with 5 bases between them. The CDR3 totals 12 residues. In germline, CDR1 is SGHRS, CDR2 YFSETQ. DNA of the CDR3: TGCGCCAGCAGCTTGGCGAGTGAGACCCAGTACTTC. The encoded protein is CASSLASETQYF. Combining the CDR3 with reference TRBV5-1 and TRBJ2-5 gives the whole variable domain KAGVTQTPRYLIKTRGQQVTLSCSPISGHRSVSWYQQTPGQGLQFLFEYFSETQRNKGNFPGRFSGRQFSNSRSEMNVSTLELGDSALYLCASSLASETQYFGPGTRLLVL.

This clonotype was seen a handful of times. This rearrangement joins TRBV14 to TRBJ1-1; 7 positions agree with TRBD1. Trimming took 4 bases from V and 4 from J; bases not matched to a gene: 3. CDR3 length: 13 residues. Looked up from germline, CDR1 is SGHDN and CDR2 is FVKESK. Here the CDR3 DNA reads TGTGCCAGCAGCCTACAGGGGTTCACTGAAGCTTTCTTT. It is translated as CASSLQGFTEAFF.

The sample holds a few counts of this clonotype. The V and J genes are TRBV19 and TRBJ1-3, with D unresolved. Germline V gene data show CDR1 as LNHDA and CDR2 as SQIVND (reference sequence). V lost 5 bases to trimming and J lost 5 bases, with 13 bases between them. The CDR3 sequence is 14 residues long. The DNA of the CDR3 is TGTGCCAGTAGTCCCACCCCATGGCGAAACACCATATATTTT. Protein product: CASSPTPWRNTIYF. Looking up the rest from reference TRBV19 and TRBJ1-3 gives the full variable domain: DGGITQSPKYLFRKEGQNVTLSCEQNLNHDAMYWYRQDPGQGLRLIYYSQIVNDFQKGDIAEGYSVSREKKESFPLTVTSAQKNPTAFYLCASSPTPWRNTIYFGEGSWLTVV.

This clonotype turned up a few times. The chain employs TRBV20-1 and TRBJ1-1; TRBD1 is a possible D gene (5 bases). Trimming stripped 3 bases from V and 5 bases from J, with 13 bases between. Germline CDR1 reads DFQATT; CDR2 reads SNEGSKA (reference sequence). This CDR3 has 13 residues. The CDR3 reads CSARGVGRTEAFF. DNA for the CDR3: TGCAGTGCTAGGGGGGTTGGGCGGACTGAAGCTTTCTTT.

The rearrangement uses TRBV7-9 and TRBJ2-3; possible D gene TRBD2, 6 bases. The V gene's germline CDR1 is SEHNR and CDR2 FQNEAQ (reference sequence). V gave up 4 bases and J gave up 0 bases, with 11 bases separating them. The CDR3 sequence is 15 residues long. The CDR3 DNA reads TGTGCCAGCAGCTCACCTGGACTAAGCACAGATACGCAGTATTTT. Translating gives CASSSPGLSTDTQYF.

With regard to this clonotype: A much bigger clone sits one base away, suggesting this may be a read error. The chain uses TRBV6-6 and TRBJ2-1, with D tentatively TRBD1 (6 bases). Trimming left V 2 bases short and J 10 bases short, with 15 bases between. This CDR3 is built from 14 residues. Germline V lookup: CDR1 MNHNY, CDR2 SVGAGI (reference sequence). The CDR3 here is CASSYGKTGYEQFF. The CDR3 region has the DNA TGTGCCAGCAGTTACGGGAAGACAGGCTACGAGCAGTTCTTC.

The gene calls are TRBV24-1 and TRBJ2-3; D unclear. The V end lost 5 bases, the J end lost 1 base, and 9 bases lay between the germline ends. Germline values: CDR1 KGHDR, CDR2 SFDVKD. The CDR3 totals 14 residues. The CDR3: CATSARVGTDTQYF. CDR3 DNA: TGTGCCACCAGTGCTAGGGTTGGCACAGATACGCAGTATTTT.

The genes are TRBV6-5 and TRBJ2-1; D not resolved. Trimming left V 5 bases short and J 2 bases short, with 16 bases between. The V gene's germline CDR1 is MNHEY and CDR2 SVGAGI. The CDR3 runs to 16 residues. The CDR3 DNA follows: TGTGCCAGCAGTCGCTTGGTAGGGATCACCTACAATGAGCAGTTCTTC. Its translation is CASSRLVGITYNEQFF.

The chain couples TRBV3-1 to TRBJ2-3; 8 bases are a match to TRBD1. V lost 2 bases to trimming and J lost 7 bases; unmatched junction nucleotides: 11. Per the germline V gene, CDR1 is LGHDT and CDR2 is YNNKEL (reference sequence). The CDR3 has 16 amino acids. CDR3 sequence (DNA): TGTGCCAGCAGCCAACGGACAGGGCAACACAGCAATACGCAGTATTTT. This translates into CASSQRTGQHSNTQYF.

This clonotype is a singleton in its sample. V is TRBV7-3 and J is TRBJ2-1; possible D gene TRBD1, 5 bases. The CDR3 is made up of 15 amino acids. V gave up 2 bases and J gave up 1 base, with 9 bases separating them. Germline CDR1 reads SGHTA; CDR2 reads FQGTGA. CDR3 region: CASSLQSGSYNEQFF. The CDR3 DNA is TGTGCCAGCAGCTTACAGTCAGGGTCCTACAATGAGCAGTTCTTC.

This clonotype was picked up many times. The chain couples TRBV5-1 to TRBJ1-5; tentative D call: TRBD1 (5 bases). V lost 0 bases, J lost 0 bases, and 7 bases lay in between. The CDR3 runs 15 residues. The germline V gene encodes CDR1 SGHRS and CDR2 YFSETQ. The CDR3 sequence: CASSLGGGSNQPQHF. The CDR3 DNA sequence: TGCGCCAGCAGCTTGGGTGGGGGTAGCAATCAGCCCCAGCATTTT.

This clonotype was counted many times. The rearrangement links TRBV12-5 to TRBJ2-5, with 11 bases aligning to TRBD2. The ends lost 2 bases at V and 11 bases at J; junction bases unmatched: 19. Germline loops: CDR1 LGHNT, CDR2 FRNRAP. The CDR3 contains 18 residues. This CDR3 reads CASGLTGTSGGSPHEQYF. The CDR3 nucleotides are TGTGCTAGTGGTTTGACAGGGACTAGCGGAGGTTCACCCCATGAGCAGTACTTC. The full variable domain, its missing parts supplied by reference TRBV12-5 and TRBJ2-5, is DARVTQTPRHKVTEMGQEVTMRCQPILGHNTVFWYRQTMMQGLELLAYFRNRAPLDDSGMPKDRFSAEMPDATLATLKIQPSEPRDSAVYFCASGLTGTSGGSPHEQYFGPGTRLLVL.

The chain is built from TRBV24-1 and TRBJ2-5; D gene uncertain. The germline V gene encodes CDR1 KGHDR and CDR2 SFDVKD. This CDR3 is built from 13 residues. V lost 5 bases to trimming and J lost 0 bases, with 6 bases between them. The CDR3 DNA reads TGTGCCACCAGTGCCGCCGACCAAGAGACCCAGTACTTC. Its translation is CATSAADQETQYF.

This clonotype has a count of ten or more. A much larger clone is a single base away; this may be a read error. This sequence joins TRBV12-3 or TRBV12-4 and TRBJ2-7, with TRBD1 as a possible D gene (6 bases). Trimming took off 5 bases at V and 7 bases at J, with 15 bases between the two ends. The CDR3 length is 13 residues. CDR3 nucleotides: TGTGCCAGCAGTCCCCACACAGGGAATGAGCAGTACTTC. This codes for CASSPHTGNEQYF.

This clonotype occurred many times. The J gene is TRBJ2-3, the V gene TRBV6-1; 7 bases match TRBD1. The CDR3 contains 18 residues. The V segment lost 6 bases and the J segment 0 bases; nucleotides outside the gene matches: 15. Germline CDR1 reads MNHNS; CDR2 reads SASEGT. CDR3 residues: CASSLGTDLYQSTDTQYF. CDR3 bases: TGTGCCAGCAGCCTCGGGACAGACCTATACCAAAGCACAGATACGCAGTATTTT.

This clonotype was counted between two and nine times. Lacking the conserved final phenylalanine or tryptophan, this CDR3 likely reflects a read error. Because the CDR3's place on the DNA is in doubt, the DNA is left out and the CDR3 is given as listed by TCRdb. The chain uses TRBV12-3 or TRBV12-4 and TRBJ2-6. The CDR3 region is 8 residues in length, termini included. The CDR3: CASSLHPS.

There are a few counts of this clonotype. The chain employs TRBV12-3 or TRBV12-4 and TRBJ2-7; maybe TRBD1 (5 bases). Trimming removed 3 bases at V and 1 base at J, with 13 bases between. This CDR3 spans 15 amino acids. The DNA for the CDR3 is TGTGCCAGCAGTTTGGTTCAGGGCGTTTCCTACGAGCAGTACTTC. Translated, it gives CASSLVQGVSYEQYF.

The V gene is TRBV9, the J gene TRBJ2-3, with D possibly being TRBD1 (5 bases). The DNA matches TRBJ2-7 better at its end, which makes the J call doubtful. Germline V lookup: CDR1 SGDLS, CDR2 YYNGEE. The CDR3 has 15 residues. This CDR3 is CASSEDMSSYNEQYF. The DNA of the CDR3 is TGTGCCAGCAGCGAGGACATGAGCTCCTACAATGAGCAGTACTTC.

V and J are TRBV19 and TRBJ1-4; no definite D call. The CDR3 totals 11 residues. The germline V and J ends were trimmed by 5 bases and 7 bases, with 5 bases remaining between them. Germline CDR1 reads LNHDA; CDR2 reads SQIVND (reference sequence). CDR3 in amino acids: CASSDVEKLFF. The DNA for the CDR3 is TGTGCCAGTAGTGATGTTGAAAAACTGTTTTTT.

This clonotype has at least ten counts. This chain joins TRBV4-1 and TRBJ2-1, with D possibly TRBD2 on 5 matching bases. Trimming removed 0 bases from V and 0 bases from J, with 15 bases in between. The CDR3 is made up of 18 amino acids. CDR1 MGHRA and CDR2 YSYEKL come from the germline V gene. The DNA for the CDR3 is TGCGCCAGCAGCCAAGAGCTCCGGGGAAAGCGCTCCTACAATGAGCAGTTCTTC. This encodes CASSQELRGKRSYNEQFF.

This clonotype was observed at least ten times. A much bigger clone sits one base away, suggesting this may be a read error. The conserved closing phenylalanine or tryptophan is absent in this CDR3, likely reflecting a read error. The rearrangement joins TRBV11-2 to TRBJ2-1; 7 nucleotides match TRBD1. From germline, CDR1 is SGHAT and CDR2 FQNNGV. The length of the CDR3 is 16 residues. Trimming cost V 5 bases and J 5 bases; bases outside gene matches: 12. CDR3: CASSAIGQEFDNEQFS. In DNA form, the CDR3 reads TGTGCCAGCAGCGCAATAGGACAGGAGTTCGACAATGAGCAGTTCTCC.

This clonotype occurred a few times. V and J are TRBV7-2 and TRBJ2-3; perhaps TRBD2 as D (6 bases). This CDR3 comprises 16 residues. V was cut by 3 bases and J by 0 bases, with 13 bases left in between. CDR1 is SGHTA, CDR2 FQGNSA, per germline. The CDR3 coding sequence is TGTGCCAGCAGCTTTTCGAGCGGGTTTAGCACAGATACGCAGTATTTT. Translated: CASSFSSGFSTDTQYF. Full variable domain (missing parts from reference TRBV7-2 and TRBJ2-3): GAGVSQSPSNKVTEKGKDVELRCDPISGHTALYWYRQSLGQGLEFLIYFQGNSAPDKSGLPSDRFSAERTGGSVSTLTIQRTQQEDSAVYLCASSFSSGFSTDTQYFGPGTRLTVL.

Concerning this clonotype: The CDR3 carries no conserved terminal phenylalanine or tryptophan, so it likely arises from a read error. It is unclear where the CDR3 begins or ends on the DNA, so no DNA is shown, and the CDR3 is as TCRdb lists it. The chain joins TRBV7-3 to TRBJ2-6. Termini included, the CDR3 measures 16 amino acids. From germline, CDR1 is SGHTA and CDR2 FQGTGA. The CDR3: CASSAISGANVLTFGP.

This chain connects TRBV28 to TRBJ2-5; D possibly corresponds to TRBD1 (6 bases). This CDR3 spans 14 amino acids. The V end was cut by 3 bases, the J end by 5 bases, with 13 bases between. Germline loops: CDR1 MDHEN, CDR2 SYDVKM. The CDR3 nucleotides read TGTGCCAGCAGTTTGGACAGTTTCTGGGAGACCCAGTACTTC. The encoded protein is CASSLDSFWETQYF.

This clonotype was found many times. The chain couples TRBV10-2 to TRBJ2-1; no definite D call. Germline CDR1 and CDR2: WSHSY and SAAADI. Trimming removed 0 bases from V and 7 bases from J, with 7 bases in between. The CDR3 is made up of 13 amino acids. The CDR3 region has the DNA TGCGCCAGCAGTGAGTCGAAGGGAAATGAGCAGTTCTTC. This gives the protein CASSESKGNEQFF.

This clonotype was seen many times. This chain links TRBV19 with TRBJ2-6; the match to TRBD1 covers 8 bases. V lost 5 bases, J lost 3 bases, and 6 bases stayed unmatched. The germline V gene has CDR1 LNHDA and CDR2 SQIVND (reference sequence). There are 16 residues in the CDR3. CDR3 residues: CASSLQGAGGANVLTF. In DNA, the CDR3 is TGTGCCAGTAGTCTCCAGGGGGCTGGTGGGGCCAACGTCCTGACTTTC.

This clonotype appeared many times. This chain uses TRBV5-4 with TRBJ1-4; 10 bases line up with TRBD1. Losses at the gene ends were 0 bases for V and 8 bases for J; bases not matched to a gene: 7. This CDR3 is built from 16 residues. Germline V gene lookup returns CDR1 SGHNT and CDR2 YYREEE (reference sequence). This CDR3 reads CASSLGGTGAGEKLFF. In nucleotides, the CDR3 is TGTGCCAGCAGCTTGGGCGGGACAGGGGCCGGGGAAAAACTGTTTTTT.

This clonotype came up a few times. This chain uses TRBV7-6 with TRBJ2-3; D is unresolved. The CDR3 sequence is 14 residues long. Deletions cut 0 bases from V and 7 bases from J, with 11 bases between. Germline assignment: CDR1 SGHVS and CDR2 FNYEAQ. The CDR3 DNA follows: TGTGCCAGCAGCTTAGCGCCCCGGAGTCATACGCAGTATTTT. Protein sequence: CASSLAPRSHTQYF. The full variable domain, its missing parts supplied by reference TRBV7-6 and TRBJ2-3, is GAGVSQSPRYKVTKRGQDVALRCDPISGHVSLYWYRQALGQGPEFLTYFNYEAQQDKSGLPNDRFSAERPEGSISTLTIQRTEQRDSAMYRCASSLAPRSHTQYFGPGTRLTVL.

The DNA for the CDR3 is TGTGCCACCAGTGATTTGGGCCAAGAGACCCAGTACTTC. It codes for CATSDLGQETQYF. The chain couples TRBV24-1 to TRBJ2-5; no reliable D call. The ends were cut back, 0 bases at V and 1 base at J, with 2 bases in the middle. Per the germline V gene, CDR1 is KGHDR and CDR2 is SFDVKD. The CDR3 runs 13 residues.

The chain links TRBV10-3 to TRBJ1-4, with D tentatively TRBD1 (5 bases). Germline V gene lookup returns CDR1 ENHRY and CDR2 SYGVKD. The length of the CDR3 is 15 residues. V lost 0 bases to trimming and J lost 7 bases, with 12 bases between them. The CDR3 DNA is TGTGCCATCAGTGAGTCGGGGCGTATAAGTGAAAAACTGTTTTTT. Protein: CAISESGRISEKLFF.